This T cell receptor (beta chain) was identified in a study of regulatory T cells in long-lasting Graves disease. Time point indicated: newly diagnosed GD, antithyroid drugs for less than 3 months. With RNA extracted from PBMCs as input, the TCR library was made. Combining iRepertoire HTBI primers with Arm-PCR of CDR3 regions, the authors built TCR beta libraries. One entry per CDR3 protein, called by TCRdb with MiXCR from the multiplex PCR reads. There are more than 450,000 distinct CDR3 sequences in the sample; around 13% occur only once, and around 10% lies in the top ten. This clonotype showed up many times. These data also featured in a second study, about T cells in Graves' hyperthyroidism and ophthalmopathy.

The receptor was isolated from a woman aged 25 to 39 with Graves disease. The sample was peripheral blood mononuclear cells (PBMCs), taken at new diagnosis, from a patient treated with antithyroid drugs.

The CDR3 sequence: CASSVEAGNIQYF. The CDR3 DNA sequence: TGTGCCAGCAGCGTAGAAGCGGGAAACATTCAGTACTTC. The chain recombines TRBV9 with TRBJ2-4; TRBD2 is a possible D gene (6 bases). The CDR3 spans 13 residues. Per the germline V gene, CDR1 is SGDLS and CDR2 is YYNGEE. V was pared by 0 bases and J by 6 bases, with 7 bases between.